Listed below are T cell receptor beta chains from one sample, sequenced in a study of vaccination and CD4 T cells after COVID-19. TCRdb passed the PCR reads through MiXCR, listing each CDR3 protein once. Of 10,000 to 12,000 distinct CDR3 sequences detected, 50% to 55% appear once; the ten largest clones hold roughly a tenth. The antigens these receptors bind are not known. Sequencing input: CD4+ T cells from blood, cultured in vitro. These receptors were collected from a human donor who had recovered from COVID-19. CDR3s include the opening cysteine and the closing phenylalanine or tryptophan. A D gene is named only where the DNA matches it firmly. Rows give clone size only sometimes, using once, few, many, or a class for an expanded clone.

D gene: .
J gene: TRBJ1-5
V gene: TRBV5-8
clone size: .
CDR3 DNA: TGTGCCAGCAGCCTACCAGAGGGGAATCAGCCCCAGCATTTT
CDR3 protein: CASSLPEGNQPQHF

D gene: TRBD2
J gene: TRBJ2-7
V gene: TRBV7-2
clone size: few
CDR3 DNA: TGTGCCAGCACCCGGACCAGCGGGAGGGCCAGGGAGCAGTACTTC
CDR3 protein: CASTRTSGRAREQYF

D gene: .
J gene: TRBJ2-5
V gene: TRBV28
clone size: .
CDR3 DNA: TGTGCCAGCAGTTTACCCAGGGGGGTGCGGGAGACCCAGTACTTC
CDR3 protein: CASSLPRGVRETQYF

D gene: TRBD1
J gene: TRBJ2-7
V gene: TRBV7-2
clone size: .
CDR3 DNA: TGTGCCAGCAGCCAGAGGACAGGACCCTCCTACGAGCAGTACTTC
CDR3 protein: CASSQRTGPSYEQYF

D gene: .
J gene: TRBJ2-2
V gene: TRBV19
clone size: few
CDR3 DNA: TGTGCCAGTATCAACCCGGTGGGGACCGGGGAGCTGTTTTTT
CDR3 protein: CASINPVGTGELFF

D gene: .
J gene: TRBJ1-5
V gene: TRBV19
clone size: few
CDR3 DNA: TGTGCCAGTAGTATAGCGAGGAACGGGTATCAGCCCCAGCATTTT
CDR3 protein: CASSIARNGYQPQHF

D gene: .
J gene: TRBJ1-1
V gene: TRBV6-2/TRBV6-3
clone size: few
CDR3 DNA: TGTGCCAGCAGTTACTCGCTCGGGGGGGACACTGAAGCTTTCTTT
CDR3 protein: CASSYSLGGDTEAFF

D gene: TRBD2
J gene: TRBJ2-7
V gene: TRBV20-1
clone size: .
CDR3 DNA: TGCAGTGCCACGGGACTAGCGGGATCCTCCGAGCAGTACTTC
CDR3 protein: CSATGLAGSSEQYF

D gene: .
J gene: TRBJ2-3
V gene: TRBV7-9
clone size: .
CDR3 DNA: TGTGCCAGCAGCTTAGATATGACCGAAGGTCTAGATACGCAGTATTTT
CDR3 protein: CASSLDMTEGLDTQYF

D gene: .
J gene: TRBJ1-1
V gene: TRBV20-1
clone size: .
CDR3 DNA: TGCAGTGCTAGAAGGGCTGGGGGAGACGCTTTCTTT
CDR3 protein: CSARRAGGDAFF

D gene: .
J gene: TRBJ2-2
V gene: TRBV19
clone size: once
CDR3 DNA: TGTGCCAGTAGTCGGCGGAACACCGGGGAGCTGTTTTTT
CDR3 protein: CASSRRNTGELFF

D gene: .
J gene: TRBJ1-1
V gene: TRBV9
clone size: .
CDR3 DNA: TGTGCCAGCAGCGTAGGACCGCTGAACACTGAAGCTTTCTTT
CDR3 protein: CASSVGPLNTEAFF

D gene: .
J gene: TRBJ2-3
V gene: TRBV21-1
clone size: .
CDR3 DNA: TGTGCCAGCAGCTCTCGGAGACGTTGCGCAGATACGCAGTATTTT
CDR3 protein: CASSSRRRCADTQYF

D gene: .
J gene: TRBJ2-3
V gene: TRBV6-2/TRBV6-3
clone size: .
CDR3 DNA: TGTGCCAGCAGTGCGGGCTGGGAGCACACAGATACGCAGTATTTT
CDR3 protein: CASSAGWEHTDTQYF

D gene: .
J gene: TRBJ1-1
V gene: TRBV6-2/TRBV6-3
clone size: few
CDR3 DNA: TGTGCCAGCAGTCGCCTCCGGGACCCGAACACTGAAGCTTTCTTT
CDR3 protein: CASSRLRDPNTEAFF

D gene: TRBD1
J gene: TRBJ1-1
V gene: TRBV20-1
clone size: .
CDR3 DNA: TGCAGTGCTAGAGATCATGTCAGGGGGTCTGACACTGAAGCTTTCTTT
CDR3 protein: CSARDHVRGSDTEAFF

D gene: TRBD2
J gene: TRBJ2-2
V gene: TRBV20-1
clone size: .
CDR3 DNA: TGCAGTGCTAATCCGGGACTAGCTGTCGGGGAGCTGTTTTTT
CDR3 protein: CSANPGLAVGELFF

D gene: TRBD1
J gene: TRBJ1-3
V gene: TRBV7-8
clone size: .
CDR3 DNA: TGTGCCAGCAGCCTAAACACAGGGGGCTTTGGAAACACCATATATTTT
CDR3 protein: CASSLNTGGFGNTIYF

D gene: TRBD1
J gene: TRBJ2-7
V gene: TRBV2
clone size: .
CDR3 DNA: TGTGCCAGCAGTGACCAGGGACAGGACTACGAGCAGTACTTC
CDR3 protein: CASSDQGQDYEQYF

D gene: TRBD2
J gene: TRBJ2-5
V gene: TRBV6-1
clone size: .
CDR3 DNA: TGTGCCAGCAGAATCGGGACTAGCGGCTTCCAAGAGACCCAGTACTTC
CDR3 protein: CASRIGTSGFQETQYF

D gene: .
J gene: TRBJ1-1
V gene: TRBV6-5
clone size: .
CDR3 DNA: TGTGCCAGCAGTTGGTTTGGGGATGCTGAAGCTTTCTTT
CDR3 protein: CASSWFGDAEAFF

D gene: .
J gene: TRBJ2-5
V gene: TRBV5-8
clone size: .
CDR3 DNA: TGTGCCAGCAGCTTGGTTCAGAACCAAGAGACCCAGTACTTC
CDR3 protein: CASSLVQNQETQYF

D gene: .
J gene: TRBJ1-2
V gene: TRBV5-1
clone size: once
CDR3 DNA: TGCGCCAGCAGCCCCTACACGGTCAACTATGGCTACACCTTC
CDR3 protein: CASSPYTVNYGYTF

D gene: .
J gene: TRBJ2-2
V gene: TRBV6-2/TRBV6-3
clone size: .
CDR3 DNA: TGTGCCAGCAGTTGGACAGCGGCGAACACCGGGGAGCTGTTTTTT
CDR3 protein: CASSWTAANTGELFF

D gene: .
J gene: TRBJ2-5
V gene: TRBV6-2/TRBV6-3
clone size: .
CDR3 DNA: TGTGCCAGCAGTTACTTGGGACACCGTGGGTCGGGAGAGACCCAGTACTTC
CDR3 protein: CASSYLGHRGSGETQYF

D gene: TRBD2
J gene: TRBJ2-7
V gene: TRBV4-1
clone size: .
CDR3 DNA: TGCGCCAGCAGCCAAGCGCCTAGCGGGGGATACGAGCAGTACTTC
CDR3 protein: CASSQAPSGGYEQYF

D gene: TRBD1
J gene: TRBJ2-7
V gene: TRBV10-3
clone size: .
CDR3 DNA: TGTGCCATCAGGGGACAGGGTGGCTACGAGCAGTACTTC
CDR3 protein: CAIRGQGGYEQYF

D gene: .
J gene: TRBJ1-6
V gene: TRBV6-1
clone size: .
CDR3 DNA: TGTGCCAGCAGTACGCCCGGGTCAGACTCTGGCTCACCCCTCCACTTT
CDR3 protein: CASSTPGSDSGSPLHF

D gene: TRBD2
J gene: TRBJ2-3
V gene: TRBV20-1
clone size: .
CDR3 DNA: TGCAGTGCTGCTTGGGCGGGAGGCCCATTGTATACGCAGTATTTT
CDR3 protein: CSAAWAGGPLYTQYF